These T cell receptor beta chains were read from a single sample in a study of PD-1 blockade in mismatch repair-deficient tumors. The table came from immunoSEQ multiplex PCR; TCRdb's copy has only in-frame clones and leaves some out. The sample gives 50,000 or so clones, around three quarters of which show up once; roughly 3% is in the top ten. The sequencing here drew on PBMCs, taken before pembrolizumab treatment. Receptors were obtained from an adult with mismatch repair-deficient cancer. CDR3s include the opening cysteine and the closing phenylalanine or tryptophan. Fields, in order: V gene, clone size, J gene, CDR3 protein. The size field is filled for only some rows; it gives once, few, many or a size class.

>TRBV4-3|.|TRBJ2-2
CASSQDYISGSPPGELFF
>TRBV2|.|TRBJ2-1
CASSEADQGFF
>TRBV7-9|few|TRBJ1-2
CASSFEGYTF
>TRBV7-8|.|TRBJ2-1
CASSSTLSRDEQFF
>TRBV11-2|.|TRBJ1-1
CASSVTIEAFF
>TRBV2|.|TRBJ1-2
CASSVSVWGTGFGYTF
>TRBV7-8|few|TRBJ2-1
CASSLLAGGPFNEQFF
>TRBV4-1|.|TRBJ1-1
CASVGLLKGTEAFF
>TRBV5-5|.|TRBJ2-7
CASSLRERSYEQYF
>TRBV7-2|few|TRBJ2-2
CASSLDRTGELFF
>TRBV6-5|few|TRBJ2-1
CASTQPGTPYEQFF
>TRBV29-1|.|TRBJ1-1
CSVETGGEKAFF
>TRBV7-9|.|TRBJ2-5
CASSLYPAWDAETQYF
>TRBV27|.|TRBJ2-1
CASSLIAGNSYNEQFF
>TRBV6-5|.|TRBJ2-5
CASSYDSDRWAQYF
>TRBV7-2|.|TRBJ2-7
CASSLGGAHTYEQYF
>TRBV7-2|.|TRBJ2-1
CASSSRVAGSNNEQFF
>TRBV5-1|.|TRBJ2-2
CASSLELAGDTGELFF
>TRBV7-8|.|TRBJ2-2
CASSSTKGTGELFF
>TRBV7-9|.|TRBJ2-1
CASSLVGLKLNEQFF
>TRBV6-5|.|TRBJ2-7
CASRGQTYEQYF
>TRBV21-1|.|TRBJ2-1
CASSKAGTSRPYIEQFF
>TRBV5-1|once|TRBJ1-2
CASSSQGRSDGYTF
>TRBV27|once|TRBJ2-2
CASSLSVGELAGELFF
>TRBV30|.|TRBJ2-2
CAWSVRVPNTGELFF
>TRBV5-1|few|TRBJ1-2
CASNQGTGILDGYTF
>TRBV7-2|.|TRBJ2-6
CASSLDSGANVLTF
>TRBV10-3|few|TRBJ1-5
CAINTDRNQPQHF
>TRBV4-1|few|TRBJ1-1
CASSQLYGPAFF
>TRBV5-5|.|TRBJ2-3
CASSYSGTEGDTQYF
>TRBV11-3|.|TRBJ2-5
CASSFSEGETQYF
>TRBV11-2|.|TRBJ2-2
CASSAGTGGIGELFF
>TRBV6-5|.|TRBJ1-2
CASSYSRQSYGYTF
>TRBV7-6|once|TRBJ2-3
CASSSQVPGTYTDTQYF
>TRBV7-2|.|TRBJ1-3
CASRPTNSGNTIYF
>TRBV5-1|.|TRBJ2-2
CASSLLAGVNTGELFF
>TRBV5-1|once|TRBJ1-1
CASSWADLDTEAFF
>TRBV4-1|.|TRBJ1-2
CASSLSENRKTYGYTF
>TRBV5-1|.|TRBJ2-5
CASSFNRGREETQYF
>TRBV6-5|.|TRBJ1-2
CASSYRESYGYTF
>TRBV9|.|TRBJ2-3
CASSGRTGTSGVNGDTQYF
>TRBV7-9|.|TRBJ1-4
CASSLFRDTKSTNEKLFF
>TRBV10-3|.|TRBJ2-2
CAISDGQGAAGELFF
>TRBV19|.|TRBJ2-7
CASSIDRVRANYEQYF
>TRBV25-1|once|TRBJ2-7
CASSVPGTSVHPEQYF
>TRBV27|.|TRBJ2-1
CASSFPRVAVEQFF
>TRBV9|few|TRBJ1-2
CASSVGETGGDGYTF
>TRBV29-1|once|TRBJ1-1
CSDRARDTEAFF
>TRBV4-2|.|TRBJ1-2
CASSPLVDYGYTF
>TRBV6-5|.|TRBJ1-5
CASSYSGPGGQPQHF
>TRBV11-2|.|TRBJ2-3
CASSLAGGSSDTQYF
>TRBV7-2|.|TRBJ1-2
CASSDGTGFYGYTF
>TRBV4-3|once|TRBJ2-7
CASSQGQGPTSEQYF
>TRBV7-6|.|TRBJ2-6
CASSVSPPGANVLTF
>TRBV29-1|.|TRBJ2-1
CSVGKIGNEQFF
>TRBV5-1|.|TRBJ2-1
CASSLDGTGIGEQFF